This record covers a single T cell receptor (beta chain). Relative to the germline gene, one junction end is altered; a read error may explain this. The data were produced by immunoSEQ multiplex PCR, yet TCRdb's version contains in-frame clones alone and is incomplete. The sample lists around 240,000 clones; 90% were seen once. This sample was included in a study of cytomegalovirus exposure and HLA in healthy donors. In the study overall: The 120 or so validation repertoires, a later analysis reported, used the same platform as the approximately 650 first-cohort repertoires.

This CDR3 is built from 15 residues. Germline V lookup: CDR1 SSHAT, CDR2 FNYEAQ (reference sequence). The TCR originated in a woman aged 18-29 years in good health and CMV-seronegative. Specimen: PBMCs. This rearrangement joins TRBV7-7 to TRBJ2-2; D is perhaps TRBD2 (6 bases). CDR3 residues: CASSLAGGNTGELFF. CDR3 coding DNA: TGTGCTAGCAGCTTAGCCGGGGGGAACACCGGGGAGCTGTTTTTT.